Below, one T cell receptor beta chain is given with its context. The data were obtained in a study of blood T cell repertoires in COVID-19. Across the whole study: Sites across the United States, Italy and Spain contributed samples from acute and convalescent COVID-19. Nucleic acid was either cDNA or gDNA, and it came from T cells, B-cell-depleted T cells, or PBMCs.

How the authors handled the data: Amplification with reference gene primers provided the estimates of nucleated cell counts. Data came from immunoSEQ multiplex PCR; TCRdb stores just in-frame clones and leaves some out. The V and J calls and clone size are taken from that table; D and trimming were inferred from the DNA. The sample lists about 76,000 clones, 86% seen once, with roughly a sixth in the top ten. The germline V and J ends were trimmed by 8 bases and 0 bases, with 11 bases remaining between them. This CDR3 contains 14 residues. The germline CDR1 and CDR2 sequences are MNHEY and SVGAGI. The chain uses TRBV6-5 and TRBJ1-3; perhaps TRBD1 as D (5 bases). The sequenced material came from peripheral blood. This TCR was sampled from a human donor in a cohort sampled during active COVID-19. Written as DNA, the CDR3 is TGTGCCAGCCGGACACTCTACTCTGGAAACACCATATATTTT. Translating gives CASRTLYSGNTIYF.